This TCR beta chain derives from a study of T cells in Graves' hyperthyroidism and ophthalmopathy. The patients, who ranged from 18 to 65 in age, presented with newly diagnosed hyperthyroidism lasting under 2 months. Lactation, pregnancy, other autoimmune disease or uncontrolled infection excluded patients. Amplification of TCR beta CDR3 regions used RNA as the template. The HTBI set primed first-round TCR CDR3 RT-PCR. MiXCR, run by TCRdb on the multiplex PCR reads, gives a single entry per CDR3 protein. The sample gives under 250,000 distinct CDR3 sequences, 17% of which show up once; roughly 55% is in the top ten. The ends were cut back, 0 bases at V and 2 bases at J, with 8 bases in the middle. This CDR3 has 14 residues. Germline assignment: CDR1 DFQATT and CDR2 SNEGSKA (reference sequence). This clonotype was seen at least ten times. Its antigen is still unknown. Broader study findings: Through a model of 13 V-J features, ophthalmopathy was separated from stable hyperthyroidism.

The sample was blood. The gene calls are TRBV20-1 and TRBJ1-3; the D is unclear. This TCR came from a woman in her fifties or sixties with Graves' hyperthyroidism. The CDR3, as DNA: TGCAGTGCTAGAGATCAGGCTACTGGAAACACCATATATTTT. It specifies CSARDQATGNTIYF.